The clone carrying this T cell receptor beta chain was seen only once. The antigen remains undetermined. The sample belongs to a study of graft-versus-host responses after intestinal transplantation. Study overall: Grafts that recipients had were multivisceral, liver-intestinal, or isolated intestinal transplants. Anti-thymocyte globulin induction preceded about three years of tacrolimus and steroid maintenance in all recipients.

Study results and limitations: When patients had graft-donor T cell macrochimerism, their allografts held high graft-versus-host to host-versus-graft clonal ratios. The marrow of recipients harbored GvH clones, and ileum or blood showed some of them first.

CDR3 length: 16 amino acids. J was trimmed by 8 bases and V by 4 bases; bases with no gene match: 9. Germline-derived CDR1 and CDR2 are SGDLS and YYNGEE. Sequenced by immunoSEQ multiplex PCR; TCRdb stores in-frame clones only, minus some. The sample consists of roughly 30,000 clones, about 80% of them appearing once. The sequence was collected from a human donor who received an intestinal transplant. The specimen comprised unstimulated CD8+ T cells sorted from spleen or lymph node cells, sampled before intestinal transplant. J is TRBJ2-1 and V is TRBV9; 13 bases map to TRBD2. The CDR3 is CASSTRTSGSFYEQFF. CDR3 nucleotides: TGTGCCAGCAGCACCCGGACTAGCGGGAGTTTTTATGAGCAGTTCTTC.